This T cell receptor (beta chain) stems from a study of regulatory T cells in long-lasting Graves disease. The wider study: Positivity for TSH receptor antibodies plus over 5 years of antithyroid drugs meant persistent Graves' disease. Study-level points and caveats: New patients shared 750 to 1,000 public clonotypes, and persistent patients shared more, with 2,741. It was in persistent disease that TRBV28, TRBJ1-2 and TRBJ2-5 were favored. Sampling was limited to peripheral blood rather than thyroid tissue.

With iRepertoire HTBI primers and Arm-PCR of CDR3 regions, TCR beta libraries were built. From the multiplex PCR reads, TCRdb called clonotypes with MiXCR, one entry per CDR3 protein. The repertoire holds more than 650,000 distinct CDR3 sequences, with around 30% as singletons. As to time point: persistent/refractory GD, antithyroid drugs over 5 years with positive TRAb. RNA extracted from PBMCs served as the sequencing template. This clonotype has only a few counts. Its antigen remains unidentified. The CDR3 length is 15 residues. The junction had 5 bases not matched to a gene; V was cut back by 5 bases and J by 3 bases.

This sequence originates from a female donor with Graves disease. Sequenced here: peripheral blood mononuclear cells (PBMCs), sampled when the disease was refractory, from a patient treated with antithyroid drugs. The chain uses TRBV12-3 or TRBV12-4 and TRBJ2-2; 8 bases agree with TRBD1. CDR3 in DNA: TGTGCCAGCAGTCCAACAGGGGGGTACACCGGGGAGCTGTTTTTT. It translates to CASSPTGGYTGELFF.